Here is one T cell receptor beta chain with its context. Its specificity is unknown. Use of 60 Vbeta and 13 Jbeta primers characterized the PCR. Produced via immunoSEQ multiplex PCR; TCRdb's table is partial and in-frame only. Among 95,000 to 110,000 clones listed, over 65% were seen once. This entry is derived from a study of cytomegalovirus exposure and HLA in healthy donors. Overall study results and limits: Researchers reported in a later analysis that a missense DCLRE1C variant was tied to TCR beta V- and J-gene trimming.

This receptor was identified in a middle-aged woman in good health and CMV-seropositive. The sequencing sample was made of PBMCs.

CDR3 sequence reads: CASAAFRQGTHGYTF. CDR3 in DNA: TGTGCCAGCGCCGCGTTTAGACAGGGGACCCATGGCTACACCTTC. The rearrangement joins TRBV7-9 to TRBJ1-2, with TRBD1 matching 8 bases. This CDR3 is built from 15 residues. Trimming removed 8 bases from V and 6 bases from J; junction bases left unmatched: 14. From germline, CDR1 is SEHNR and CDR2 FQNEAQ (reference sequence).